This TCR beta chain was obtained from a study of shared clonotypes between healthy human individuals. Study summary: Donor ages ranged 18 to 49 years: a couple of women, a few men.

Naive CD8 cells were CD45RO-negative, positively selected for CCR7, excluding terminally differentiated effector memory CD45RA+ cells. With regard to this clone: Its target is unknown.

Overall study findings and caveats: The study found roughly 5% of naive CD4 clonotypes shared across four donors. Represented genetic and exposure-history diversity was restricted by having few donors.

Assay: immunoSEQ multiplex PCR; the TCRdb copy retains only in-frame clones and omits some. The data hold approximately 810,000 clones, with about 92% observed a single time. Trimming removed 0 bases at V and 4 bases at J, with 25 bases between. The CDR3 spans 19 residues. Germline CDR1 is LGHNA and CDR2 is YSLEER. The receptor was derived from a man younger than 45 in good health. The sample comprised naive CD8+ T cells sorted from blood. The genes are TRBV4-3 and TRBJ2-7; D remains unclear. The chain's CDR3 is CASSQDTIRNPEIAYEQYF. CDR3 coding DNA: TGCGCCAGCAGCCAAGACACCATACGGAACCCGGAGATTGCGTACGAGCAGTACTTC.